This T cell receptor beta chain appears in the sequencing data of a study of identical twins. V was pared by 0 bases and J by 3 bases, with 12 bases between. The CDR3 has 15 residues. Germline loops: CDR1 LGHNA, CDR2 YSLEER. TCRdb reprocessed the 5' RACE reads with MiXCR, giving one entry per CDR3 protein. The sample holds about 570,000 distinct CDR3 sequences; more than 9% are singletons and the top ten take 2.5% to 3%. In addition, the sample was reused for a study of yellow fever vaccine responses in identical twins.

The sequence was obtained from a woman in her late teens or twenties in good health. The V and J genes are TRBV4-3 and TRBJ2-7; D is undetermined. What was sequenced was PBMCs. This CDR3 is CASSQDFHSNYEQYF. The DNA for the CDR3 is TGCGCCAGCAGCCAAGATTTCCACAGTAACTACGAGCAGTACTTC.